Here is one T cell receptor (beta chain) with its context. Its specificity is not known. This CDR3 is built from 11 residues. V lost 0 bases and J lost 6, with 3 bases in between. In germline, CDR1 is SGHRS, CDR2 YFSETQ. This entry belongs to a study of T-cell memory formation after mild COVID-19. Study-wide points: What remained unconfirmed was the SARS-CoV-2 specificity of second-wave clones peaking on day 37. Detection of some responders pre-infection suggested pre-existing cross-reactive memory T cells participated.

TCRdb re-analysed the 5' RACE reads in MiXCR, keeping a single row per CDR3 protein. The sample includes about 110,000 distinct CDR3 sequences, around 15% seen only once; the top ten take 28%. The receptor was derived from an adult woman who had mild COVID-19 (a few samples of this study predate the infection). Cell type and time point are not known. What was sequenced was PBMCs or a T cell subset sorted from them (not recorded which). The V and J genes are TRBV5-1 and TRBJ1-2, with D uncertain. CDR3 loop: CASSLGHGYTF. CDR3 sequence (DNA): TGCGCCAGCAGCTTGGGCCATGGCTACACCTTC.